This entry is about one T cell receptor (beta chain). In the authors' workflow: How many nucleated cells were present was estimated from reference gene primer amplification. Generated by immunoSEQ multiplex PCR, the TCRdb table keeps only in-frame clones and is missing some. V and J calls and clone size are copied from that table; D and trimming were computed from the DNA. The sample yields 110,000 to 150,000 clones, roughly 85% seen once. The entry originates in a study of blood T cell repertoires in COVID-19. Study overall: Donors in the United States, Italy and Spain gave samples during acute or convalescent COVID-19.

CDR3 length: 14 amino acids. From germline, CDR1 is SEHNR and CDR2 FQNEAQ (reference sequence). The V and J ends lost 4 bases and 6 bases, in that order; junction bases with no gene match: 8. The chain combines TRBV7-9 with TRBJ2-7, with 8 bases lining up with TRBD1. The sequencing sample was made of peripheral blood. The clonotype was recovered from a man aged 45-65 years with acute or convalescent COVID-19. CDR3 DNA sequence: TGTGCCAGCAGCTCAGGACAGGGAAAGGGCGAGCAGTACTTC. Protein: CASSSGQGKGEQYF. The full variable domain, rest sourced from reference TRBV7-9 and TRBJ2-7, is DTGVSQNPRHKITKRGQNVTFRCDPISEHNRLYWYRQTLGQGPEFLTYFQNEAQLEKSRLLSDRFSAERPKGSFSTLEIQRTEQGDSAMYLCASSSGQGKGEQYFGPGTRLTVT.